This is a list of T cell receptor beta chains from one sample in a study of control samples from healthy donors and cancer patients. Using immunoSEQ multiplex PCR, the repertoire was profiled, and TCRdb retains in-frame clones only, with some absent. The repertoire holds about 220,000 clones, with around 94% as singletons. Sequenced sample: blood. The source of these receptors is a man aged 50-60 years in good health. Both conserved end residues are part of each CDR3. A D gene is named only where the DNA matches it firmly. Clone size is shown for a subset of rows, as once, few, many or a class of expanded clone.

CDR3: CASSPFPQTEAFF
DNA: TGTGCCAGCAGTCCCTTCCCACAAACTGAAGCTTTCTTT
J: TRBJ1-1
size: .
V: TRBV6-4
D: .

CDR3: CATAAGGSSNQPQHF
DNA: TGTGCCACCGCAGCAGGGGGTTCGAGCAATCAGCCCCAGCATTTT
J: TRBJ1-5
size: .
V: TRBV6-5
D: TRBD1

CDR3: CATSPGVNNSPLHF
DNA: TGTGCCACCAGTCCCGGGGTCAATAATTCACCCCTCCACTTT
J: TRBJ1-6
size: once
V: TRBV24-1
D: .

CDR3: CASRSPSNQPQHF
DNA: TGTGCCAGCAGGTCCCCTAGCAATCAGCCCCAGCATTTT
J: TRBJ1-5
size: .
V: TRBV6-5
D: .

CDR3: CASSQGQPSTDTQYF
DNA: TGCGCCAGCAGCCAAGGACAGCCTAGCACAGATACGCAGTATTTT
J: TRBJ2-3
size: .
V: TRBV4-1
D: .

CDR3: CASSPMYATGRVGNIQYF
DNA: TGTGCCAGCTCACCAATGTATGCGACCGGGCGGGTCGGAAACATTCAGTACTTC
J: TRBJ2-4
size: .
V: TRBV18
D: .

CDR3: CASSGLYGYTF
DNA: TGTGCCAGCAGTGGTCTTTATGGCTACACCTTC
J: TRBJ1-2
size: .
V: TRBV2
D: .

CDR3: CASSRRYWGQTVTDTQYF
DNA: TGTGCCAGCAGCCGGCGATATTGGGGACAGACCGTCACAGATACGCAGTATTTT
J: TRBJ2-3
size: .
V: TRBV3-1/TRBV3-2
D: TRBD1

CDR3: CASQTGPGYNEQFF
DNA: TGTGCCAGCCAAACAGGCCCGGGCTACAATGAGCAGTTCTTC
J: TRBJ2-1
size: .
V: TRBV11-2
D: .

CDR3: CASTENGKGRATDTQYF
DNA: TGTGCCAGCACCGAAAACGGAAAGGGCAGGGCGACAGATACGCAGTATTTT
J: TRBJ2-3
size: .
V: TRBV5-6
D: .

CDR3: CATRTADNEQFF
DNA: TGTGCCACCCGGACCGCGGACAATGAGCAGTTCTTC
J: TRBJ2-1
size: .
V: TRBV6-5
D: .

CDR3: CAILSGGAGDTQYF
DNA: TGTGCCATATTGAGCGGGGGGGCCGGAGATACGCAGTATTTT
J: TRBJ2-3
size: .
V: TRBV10-3
D: TRBD2

CDR3: CASSPRWRRPDTQYF
DNA: TGTGCCAGCAGCCCTCGGTGGAGGAGACCGGATACGCAGTATTTT
J: TRBJ2-3
size: .
V: TRBV7-2
D: .

CDR3: CASSLASDTGELFF
DNA: TGTGCCAGCAGCTTAGCCTCAGACACCGGGGAGCTGTTTTTT
J: TRBJ2-2
size: .
V: TRBV7-2
D: .

CDR3: CASSTRASSPLHF
DNA: TGTGCCAGCAGCACCCGTGCGAGTTCACCCCTCCACTTT
J: TRBJ1-6
size: .
V: TRBV9
D: .

CDR3: CASSLGAGAVDTQYF
DNA: TGTGCCAGCAGCTTGGGAGCGGGGGCCGTGGATACGCAGTATTTT
J: TRBJ2-3
size: .
V: TRBV5-4
D: TRBD2

CDR3: CASSPVTGIDGYTF
DNA: TGTGCCAGCAGCCCTGTCACAGGGATCGATGGCTACACCTTC
J: TRBJ1-2
size: .
V: TRBV9
D: .

CDR3: CAGSRKPTVDGELFF
DNA: TGTGCCGGCTCAAGAAAGCCCACGGTGGACGGGGAGCTGTTTTTT
J: TRBJ2-2
size: .
V: TRBV6-5
D: .

CDR3: CASSGTGGWETQYF
DNA: TGTGCCAGCAGTGGGACAGGGGGCTGGGAGACCCAGTACTTC
J: TRBJ2-5
size: .
V: TRBV2
D: TRBD1

CDR3: CASSNPTAYGYTF
DNA: TGTGCCAGCAGTAATCCGACAGCCTATGGCTACACCTTC
J: TRBJ1-2
size: .
V: TRBV7-2
D: .

CDR3: CASSPSSYNEQFF
DNA: TGCGCCAGCAGCCCGAGCTCCTACAATGAGCAGTTCTTC
J: TRBJ2-1
size: .
V: TRBV5-1
D: .

CDR3: CASSSTSGGSNEQFF
DNA: TGCGCCAGCAGCTCTACTAGCGGGGGATCTAATGAGCAGTTCTTC
J: TRBJ2-1
size: .
V: TRBV5-1
D: TRBD2

CDR3: CASSLVTGNGNTEAFF
DNA: TGCGCCAGCAGCTTGGTGACAGGAAATGGGAACACTGAAGCTTTCTTT
J: TRBJ1-1
size: .
V: TRBV5-1
D: .

CDR3: CASSVETEGEAFF
DNA: TGTGCCAGCAGTGTAGAGACAGAGGGTGAAGCTTTCTTT
J: TRBJ1-1
size: .
V: TRBV6-4
D: .

CDR3: CASSQGSFYNSPLHF
DNA: TGTGCCAGCAGCCAAGGTTCCTTCTATAATTCACCCCTCCACTTT
J: TRBJ1-6
size: .
V: TRBV3-1/TRBV3-2
D: .

CDR3: CASSPRLISYNEQFF
DNA: TGTGCCAGCAGCCCCCGACTGATTTCCTACAATGAGCAGTTCTTC
J: TRBJ2-1
size: .
V: TRBV4-2
D: .

CDR3: CASSPGQYSNQPQHF
DNA: TGTGCCAGCAGTCCGGGACAGTATAGCAATCAGCCCCAGCATTTT
J: TRBJ1-5
size: .
V: TRBV6-5
D: TRBD1

CDR3: CASSAEGLVSNDGQPQHF
DNA: TGTGCCAGCAGCGCCGAAGGGTTAGTTTCTAACGATGGCCAGCCCCAGCATTTT
J: TRBJ1-5
size: .
V: TRBV21-1
D: .

CDR3: CAWSVEANRPNEKLFF
DNA: TGTGCCTGGAGTGTAGAAGCGAACCGACCTAATGAAAAACTGTTTTTT
J: TRBJ1-4
size: .
V: TRBV30
D: .

CDR3: CASSLSPTTRTGELFF
DNA: TGCGCCAGCAGCTTGAGCCCCACTACCCGAACCGGGGAGCTGTTTTTT
J: TRBJ2-2
size: .
V: TRBV5-1
D: .

CDR3: CASSQGLRVEQYF
DNA: TGCGCCAGCAGCCAAGGGCTCAGGGTCGAGCAGTACTTC
J: TRBJ2-7
size: .
V: TRBV4-1
D: .

CDR3: CVSSPRPDRVVELFF
DNA: TGCGTCAGCAGCCCTAGACCGGACAGGGTCGTGGAACTGTTTTTT
J: TRBJ1-4
size: .
V: TRBV5-1
D: TRBD1

CDR3: CASSPSLGYEQYF
DNA: TGTGCCAGCAGCCCCAGCCTTGGGTACGAGCAGTACTTC
J: TRBJ2-7
size: .
V: TRBV11-2
D: .

CDR3: CAGSRQFTDTQYF
DNA: TGTGCCGGCAGTCGTCAATTCACAGATACGCAGTATTTT
J: TRBJ2-3
size: .
V: TRBV7-9
D: .

CDR3: CASSLSGGGYNEQFF
DNA: TGTGCCAGCAGCTTGTCAGGGGGCGGGTACAATGAGCAGTTCTTC
J: TRBJ2-1
size: .
V: TRBV5-5
D: TRBD1

CDR3: CASSFTGGTEAFF
DNA: TGTGCCAGCAGCTTTACAGGGGGCACTGAAGCTTTCTTT
J: TRBJ1-1
size: .
V: TRBV7-9
D: TRBD1

CDR3: CASSKETHRGGGYTF
DNA: TGTGCCAGCAGCAAAGAAACCCACAGGGGGGGTGGCTACACCTTC
J: TRBJ1-2
size: .
V: TRBV21-1
D: .

CDR3: CASIRDPRSGELFF
DNA: TGTGCCAGCATTCGGGACCCCCGTAGCGGGGAGCTGTTTTTT
J: TRBJ2-2
size: .
V: TRBV6-5
D: .

CDR3: CASSVASGAFYGYTF
DNA: TGTGCCAGCTCGGTGGCGTCGGGGGCGTTTTATGGCTACACCTTC
J: TRBJ1-2
size: .
V: TRBV18
D: .

CDR3: CASSQAGGLGEKLFF
DNA: TGCGCCAGCAGCCAAGCGGGAGGGCTTGGGGAAAAACTGTTTTTT
J: TRBJ1-4
size: .
V: TRBV4-1
D: .

CDR3: CASREGRKTNTEAFF
DNA: TGTGCCAGTAGGGAGGGCCGCAAAACGAACACTGAAGCTTTCTTT
J: TRBJ1-1
size: .
V: TRBV19
D: .

CDR3: CATSDSPALSYNEQFF
DNA: TGTGCCACCAGTGACTCCCCGGCACTCTCCTATAATGAGCAGTTCTTC
J: TRBJ2-1
size: .
V: TRBV24-1
D: .

CDR3: CASSLAREQYF
DNA: TGTGCCAGCAGCTTAGCGCGGGAGCAGTACTTC
J: TRBJ2-7
size: .
V: TRBV7-2
D: .

CDR3: CASSPRMTESHEKLFF
DNA: TGTGCCAGCAGCCCCAGAATGACAGAAAGCCATGAAAAACTGTTTTTT
J: TRBJ1-4
size: .
V: TRBV7-2
D: .

CDR3: CASRLGPQTTNEKLFF
DNA: TGCGCCAGCAGACTGGGCCCGCAGACAACTAATGAAAAACTGTTTTTT
J: TRBJ1-4
size: .
V: TRBV5-1
D: .

CDR3: CASGPWATGGYTF
DNA: TGTGCTAGTGGTCCCTGGGCAACCGGGGGCTACACCTTC
J: TRBJ1-2
size: .
V: TRBV12-5
D: .

CDR3: CASSLGRPQDTEAFF
DNA: TGCGCCAGCAGCTTGGGAAGACCCCAGGACACTGAAGCTTTCTTT
J: TRBJ1-1
size: .
V: TRBV5-1
D: .

CDR3: CASSDEGGTEAFF
DNA: TGTGCCAGCAGCGATGAAGGTGGCACTGAAGCTTTCTTT
J: TRBJ1-1
size: .
V: TRBV2
D: .

CDR3: CASSTGQTGNTIYF
DNA: TGTGCCAGTAGTACCGGACAGACTGGAAACACCATATATTTT
J: TRBJ1-3
size: .
V: TRBV19
D: .